This T cell receptor (beta chain) was identified in a study of human T cells and chemical hapten exposure. This CDR3 region has 15 residues. Trimming stripped 5 bases from V and 1 base from J, with 11 bases between. Germline V gene lookup returns CDR1 LNHDA and CDR2 SQIVND (reference sequence). A few counts support this clonotype. TCRdb re-derived calls from the RACE reads in MiXCR, one entry per CDR3 protein. The data show some 200,000 distinct CDR3 sequences, approximately 31% seen once. The time point is: pre-sensitization, week 0. The treatment was: therapeutic diphenylcyclopropenone sensitization with weekly scalp DPC.

The sequences come from whole blood, collected in connection with sensitization to the hapten diphenylcyclopropenone (DPC). The receptor comes from a woman in her twenties or thirties with alopecia areata. Some clones in this sample may be carry-over from other donors' samples. The J gene is TRBJ2-2, the V gene TRBV19, with D uncertain. The chain's CDR3 is CASSPVPGNTGELFF. CDR3 DNA: TGTGCCAGTAGTCCTGTCCCCGGGAACACCGGGGAGCTGTTTTTT.